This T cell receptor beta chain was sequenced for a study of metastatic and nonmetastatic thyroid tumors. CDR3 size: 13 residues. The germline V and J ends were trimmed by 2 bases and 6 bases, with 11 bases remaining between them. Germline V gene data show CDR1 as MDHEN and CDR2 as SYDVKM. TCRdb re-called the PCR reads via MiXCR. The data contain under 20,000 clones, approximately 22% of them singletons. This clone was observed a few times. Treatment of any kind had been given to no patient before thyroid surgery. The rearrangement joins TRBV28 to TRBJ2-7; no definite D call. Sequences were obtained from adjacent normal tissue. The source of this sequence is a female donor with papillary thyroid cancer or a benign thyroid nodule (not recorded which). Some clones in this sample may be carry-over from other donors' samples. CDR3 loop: CASSLRARREQYF. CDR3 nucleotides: TGTGCCAGCAGTTTACGGGCCAGGCGCGAGCAGTACTTC. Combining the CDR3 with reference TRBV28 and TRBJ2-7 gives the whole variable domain DVKVTQSSRYLVKRTGEKVFLECVQDMDHENMFWYRQDPGLGLRLIYFSYDVKMKEKGDIPEGYSVSREKKERFSLILESASTNQTSMYLCASSLRARREQYFGPGTRLTVT.